The 19 T cell receptor beta chains below all came from one sample that was sequenced in a study of long-term antiretroviral therapy in people with HIV. Survey level was the resolution at which the v3.0 immunoSEQ assay ran. Only in-frame clones appear in the TCRdb table, and some are missing; sequencing was by immunoSEQ multiplex PCR. The sample carries about 40,000 clones, roughly 86% recorded once. The source material was unsorted PBMCs, sampled 0.1 years before starting antiretroviral therapy. These receptors all stem from a woman aged 45-65 years with HIV.

V usage is TRBV5-1 and J usage is TRBJ2-3; D gene uncertain. The CDR3 runs 15 residues. V lost 0 bases to trimming and J lost 0 bases, with 8 bases between them. The germline V gene has CDR1 SGHRS and CDR2 YFSETQ. The CDR3 sequence: CASSLDATSTDTQYF. CDR3 DNA: TGCGCCAGCAGCTTGGATGCAACTAGCACAGATACGCAGTATTTT.

The chain links TRBV5-1 to TRBJ2-5, with D possibly TRBD1 on 6 matching bases. The V gene's germline CDR1 is SGHRS and CDR2 YFSETQ. This CDR3 spans 14 amino acids. The V and J ends lost 8 bases and 5 bases respectively, with 19 bases between them. The CDR3 DNA reads TGCGCCAGTCAGGGGACCGTCGGTCGGGAGACCCAGTACTTC. It translates to CASQGTVGRETQYF.

The chain recombines TRBV4-2 with TRBJ2-5, with D possibly called TRBD1 or TRBD2 (6 bases each). Germline loops: CDR1 LGHNA, CDR2 YNFKEQ. The CDR3 totals 15 residues. With 4 bases removed from V and 4 bases from J, the gap between germline ends came to 16 bases. CDR3 in DNA: TGTGCCAGCAGCCTAGGGGGGAGCCTCCGAGAGACCCAGTACTTC. Encoded protein: CASSLGGSLRETQYF.

The J gene is TRBJ1-1, the V gene TRBV15; the D gene is possibly TRBD1 (5 bases). CDR1 LNHNV and CDR2 YYDKDF come from the germline V gene (reference sequence). The ends were cut back, 5 bases at V and 1 base at J, with 23 bases in the middle. This CDR3 is 18 amino acids long. Here the CDR3 DNA reads TGTGCCACCAGCCCCGAGGCCTCCCCAGGGCGGCGGAACACTGAAGCTTTCTTT. Translated: CATSPEASPGRRNTEAFF.

This clone turned up a few times. The chain joins TRBV19 to TRBJ1-2; D is undetermined. CDR3 length equals 15 residues. Trimming left V 0 bases short and J 10 bases short, with 18 bases between. Germline CDR1 and CDR2: LNHDA and SQIVND (reference sequence). CDR3 region: CASSIDLPGSAAYTF. The CDR3, as DNA: TGTGCCAGTAGTATAGATCTTCCGGGATCAGCCGCCTACACCTTC.

The chain has TRBV6-1 and TRBJ1-1; possible D gene TRBD1, 6 bases. V was clipped by 1 base and J by 2 bases, with 14 bases between them. CDR3 size: 16 residues. Germline CDR1 is MNHNS and CDR2 is SASEGT. The CDR3 region is CASSEGSGVGNTEAFF. CDR3 in DNA: TGTGCCAGCAGTGAAGGGTCAGGGGTGGGAAACACTGAAGCTTTCTTT.

The V gene is TRBV6-5, the J gene TRBJ2-3; 8 bases agree with TRBD1. The CDR3 is made up of 15 amino acids. CDR1 and CDR2 (germline): MNHEY, SVGAGI. V trimming: 6 bases; J trimming: 2 bases; junction bases outside the gene matches: 7. The CDR3 loop is CASRRTGLDTDTQYF. In DNA form, the CDR3 reads TGTGCCAGCAGACGGACAGGGCTAGACACAGATACGCAGTATTTT.

This chain uses TRBV4-1 with TRBJ2-7; D unresolved. Germline V CDR1 and CDR2: MGHRA, YSYEKL. V was shortened by 0 bases and J by 5 bases, with 17 bases between the two germline ends. CDR3 size: 16 residues. The CDR3 reads CASSQEVAYQVDEQYF. DNA for the CDR3: TGCGCCAGCAGCCAAGAGGTCGCCTACCAGGTCGACGAGCAGTACTTC.

This clone was seen only a few times. The rearrangement links TRBV11-2 to TRBJ1-5, with D hard to call. The germline CDR1 and CDR2 sequences are SGHAT and FQNNGV. This CDR3 is 15 amino acids long. V shed 11 bases and J shed 1 base, with 18 bases lying between them. The CDR3 DNA is TGTGCCCCCTTTACGGCGGTTGGAAGCAATCAGCCCCAGCATTTT. Protein sequence: CAPFTAVGSNQPQHF.

This sequence joins TRBV11-3 and TRBJ2-1; D is unresolved. Per germline, CDR1 SGHNT and CDR2 YENEEA. The CDR3 runs to 12 residues. Trimming left V 4 bases short and J 8 bases short, with 9 bases between. The CDR3 loop is CASSYETDEQFF. For the CDR3, the DNA is TGTGCCAGCAGCTATGAAACGGATGAGCAGTTCTTC.

The chain has TRBV18 and TRBJ2-2; tentatively, D is TRBD2 (5 bases). V lost 2 bases to trimming and J lost 0 bases, with 7 bases between them. The CDR3 totals 15 residues. Germline V lookup: CDR1 KGHSH, CDR2 LQKENI. The CDR3 region has the DNA TGTGCCAGCTCACCAGGACTGACGAACACCGGGGAGCTGTTTTTT. It specifies CASSPGLTNTGELFF.

In the case of this clone: A junction boundary mismatches the germline segment, possibly from a read error. The J gene is TRBJ2-5, the V gene TRBV7-7; 8 bases are shared with TRBD2. The CDR3 runs 14 residues. Per the germline V gene, CDR1 is SSHAT and CDR2 is FNYEAQ (reference sequence). As DNA, the CDR3 is TGTGCTAGCAGCGATAGCGGGATGATGGAGACCCAGTACTTC. It codes for CASSDSGMMETQYF. Based on the CDR3 plus reference TRBV7-7 and TRBJ2-5, the full variable domain is GAGVSQSPRYKVTKRGQDVTLRCDPISSHATLYWYQQALGQGPEFLTYFNYEAQPDKSGLPSDRFSAERPEGSISTLTIQRTEQRDSAMYRCASSDSGMMETQYFGPGTRLLVL.

The V and J genes are TRBV11-2 and TRBJ2-1; D call uncertain. The germline V and J ends were trimmed by 4 bases and 2 bases, with 9 bases remaining between them. Germline CDR1 SGHAT, CDR2 FQNNGV. The CDR3 covers 14 residues. The CDR3 DNA is TGTGCCAGCAGCTCTCATACAGCCTACAATGAGCAGTTCTTC. This encodes CASSSHTAYNEQFF.

J is TRBJ1-4 and V is TRBV2; D gene ambiguous. V was pared by 6 bases and J by 7 bases, with 15 bases between. Germline-derived CDR1 and CDR2 are SNHLY and FYNNEI. The CDR3 loop spans 14 amino acids. The CDR3 sequence is CASRVDVKGEKLFF. The CDR3 coding sequence is TGTGCCAGCAGGGTTGACGTTAAAGGTGAAAAACTGTTTTTT.

The gene calls are TRBV27 and TRBJ2-3, with 8 bases identical to TRBD1. The CDR3 is made up of 16 amino acids. V gave up 6 bases and J gave up 5 bases; unmatched junction bases: 13. CDR1 and CDR2 from the germline V gene are MNHEY and SMNVEV (reference sequence). The CDR3 bases are TGTGCCAGCAGCCCGCCCCGACAGGGGCGGGGAGATACGCAGTATTTT. Translated, it gives CASSPPRQGRGDTQYF.

The chain employs TRBV7-2 and TRBJ1-4; TRBD1 might be the D (5 bases). V lost 2 bases, J lost 4 bases, and 8 bases lay in between. Per the germline V gene, CDR1 is SGHTA and CDR2 is FQGNSA. The CDR3 totals 14 residues. In nucleotides, the CDR3 is TGTGCCAGCAGCTTAACAGGTCTTAATGAAAAACTGTTTTTT. It translates to CASSLTGLNEKLFF.

This chain uses TRBV11-2 with TRBJ2-1, with TRBD2 identical over 15 bases. The CDR3 contains 16 residues. Losses at the gene ends were 5 bases for V and 7 bases for J; bases not matched to a gene: 6. From germline, CDR1 is SGHAT and CDR2 FQNNGV. The CDR3: CASSTVGLAGGNEQFF. CDR3 coding DNA: TGTGCCAGCAGCACAGTAGGACTAGCGGGGGGGAATGAGCAGTTCTTC.

As concerns this clone: The junction departs from germline at one end; a sequencing error may be responsible. V is TRBV7-7 and J is TRBJ2-6, with 7 bases aligning to TRBD1. There are 17 residues in the CDR3. Germline V gives CDR1 SSHAT, CDR2 FNYEAQ (reference sequence). The CDR3 loop is CASSPDRVSSGANVLTF. The CDR3 DNA sequence: TGTGCTAGCAGCCCTGACAGGGTCAGCTCTGGGGCCAACGTCCTGACTTTC.

This clone was observed a single time. The chain couples TRBV9 to TRBJ2-7; D remains unclear. This CDR3 comprises 13 residues. Germline lookup yields CDR1 SGDLS and CDR2 YYNGEE. The germline V and J ends were trimmed by 0 bases and 3 bases, with 7 bases remaining between them. CDR3 sequence reads: CASSVGLNYEQYF. DNA for the CDR3: TGTGCCAGCAGCGTAGGTCTAAACTACGAGCAGTACTTC.